These T cell receptor beta chains were read from a single sample in a study of blood T cell repertoires in COVID-19. Profiling relied on immunoSEQ multiplex PCR, and the TCRdb table lists in-frame clones only, not all of them. The sample carries 200,000 to 250,000 clones, approximately 85% recorded once. The sample was peripheral blood. These receptors originate from a woman over 75 with COVID-19, enrolled during active disease. CDR3s include the opening cysteine and the closing phenylalanine or tryptophan. A D gene is named only where the DNA matches it firmly. A clone size is listed for some rows: how often the clone was seen (once, few, many), or a class if it is expanded.

j_call | d_call | clone_size | v_call | cdr3_aa | cdr3_nt
TRBJ2-5 | . | . | TRBV7-3 | CASSPTPGDRQLQYF | TGTGCCAGCAGCCCCACCCCCGGCGACAGGCAGCTGCAGTACTTC
TRBJ1-3 | TRBD1 | . | TRBV28 | CASSLWGTGYANTIYF | TGTGCCAGCAGTTTATGGGGGACAGGGTATGCAAACACCATATATTTT
TRBJ1-2 | . | . | TRBV5-1 | CASSLEGPGDGYTF | TGCGCCAGCAGCTTAGAGGGGCCGGGGGATGGCTACACCTTC
TRBJ1-2 | . | once | TRBV12-3/TRBV12-4 | CASSLLGTFGYTF | TGTGCCAGCAGTCTCCTTGGGACATTTGGCTACACCTTC
TRBJ2-1 | . | . | TRBV3-1/TRBV3-2 | CASSPLSSGEQFF | TGTGCCAGCAGCCCCCTTAGTTCGGGGGAGCAGTTCTTC
TRBJ1-1 | TRBD1 | . | TRBV28 | CASRMTGGTEAFF | TGTGCCAGCAGGATGACAGGGGGGACTGAAGCTTTCTTT
TRBJ2-3 | TRBD2 | . | TRBV7-9 | CASSPLAGSDTQYF | TGTGCCAGCAGCCCTCTAGCGGGGTCAGATACGCAGTATTTT
TRBJ1-4 | TRBD1 | . | TRBV5-1 | CASSPGQFNEKLFF | TGCGCCAGCAGCCCGGGACAGTTTAATGAAAAACTGTTTTTT
TRBJ2-7 | TRBD2 | . | TRBV6-5 | CASSPDGGGKSGHF | TGTGCCAGCAGTCCCGACGGGGGGGGAAAATCCGGCCACTTC
TRBJ2-1 | . | . | TRBV3-1/TRBV3-2 | CASSLLGNIAFF | TGTGCCAGCAGCCTACTAGGTAACATCGCGTTCTTC
TRBJ1-2 | . | . | TRBV7-9 | CASSPSQGFGYTF | TGTGCCAGCAGCCCAAGTCAGGGGTTTGGCTACACCTTC
TRBJ2-3 | . | . | TRBV7-8 | CASSFAGMDTQYF | TGTGCCAGCAGCTTTGCGGGGATGGATACGCAGTATTTT
TRBJ2-1 | . | . | TRBV30 | CAWSEPLRRRSNEQFF | TGTGCCTGGAGTGAGCCCCTTAGGAGACGGTCCAATGAGCAGTTCTTC
TRBJ2-7 | . | many | TRBV5-1 | CASSLTSSHEQYF | TGCGCCAGCAGCCTTACTAGCTCGCACGAGCAGTACTTC
TRBJ2-7 | . | . | TRBV2 | CASSVRGGYEQYF | TGTGCCAGCAGTGTGAGAGGGGGTTACGAGCAGTACTTC
TRBJ1-3 | . | . | TRBV5-6 | CASSRGFGNTIYF | TGTGCCAGCAGTAGAGGGTTTGGAAACACCATATATTTT
TRBJ2-6 | TRBD2 | . | TRBV7-2 | CASSPGLVFSGANVLTF | TGTGCCAGCAGCCCCGGACTAGTTTTCTCTGGGGCCAACGTCCTGACTTTC
TRBJ1-2 | . | . | TRBV5-6 | CASSGRGIANYGYTF | TGTGCCAGCAGCGGCCGCGGCATAGCTAACTATGGCTACACCTTC
TRBJ2-3 | . | . | TRBV10-3 | CAISRSGDTDTQYF | TGTGCCATCAGTCGTAGCGGAGACACAGATACGCAGTATTTT
TRBJ2-1 | . | . | TRBV5-4 | CASSPGAGSSYNEQFF | TGTGCCAGCAGCCCTGGGGCGGGGAGCTCCTACAATGAGCAGTTCTTC
TRBJ2-2 | TRBD1 | . | TRBV3-1/TRBV3-2 | CATTGQAIGELFF | TGTGCCACGACGGGACAGGCAATCGGGGAGCTGTTTTTT
TRBJ2-7 | TRBD2 | . | TRBV7-2 | CASSQTRTSVGIGEQYF | TGTGCCAGCAGCCAGACGAGGACTAGCGTGGGGATAGGGGAGCAGTACTTC
TRBJ1-5 | . | . | TRBV7-2 | CASSLSALGHLLSNQPQHF | TGTGCCAGCAGCTTATCCGCACTTGGACACCTTCTTAGCAATCAGCCCCAGCATTTT
TRBJ1-4 | . | few | TRBV3-1/TRBV3-2 | CASSQEGGKLFF | TGTGCCAGCAGCCAAGAGGGGGGAAAACTGTTTTTT
TRBJ2-7 | TRBD2 | . | TRBV9 | CASSSRGGYEQYF | TGTGCCAGCAGCTCCCGGGGGGGGTACGAGCAGTACTTC
TRBJ2-7 | . | . | TRBV2 | CASSVLREQYF | TGTGCCAGCAGTGTTCTCCGCGAGCAGTACTTC
TRBJ2-7 | . | . | TRBV7-9 | CASSFDFTYEQYF | TGTGCCAGCAGCTTTGACTTCACCTACGAGCAGTACTTC
TRBJ1-1 | . | . | TRBV2 | CASTFTGGNTEAFF | TGTGCCAGCACCTTCACCGGCGGGAACACTGAAGCTTTCTTT
TRBJ1-1 | . | few | TRBV5-1 | CASTRVSNTEAFF | TGCGCCAGCACAAGAGTTTCTAACACTGAAGCTTTCTTT
TRBJ1-5 | . | . | TRBV9 | CASSVVPGNQPQHF | TGTGCCAGCAGCGTAGTTCCGGGCAATCAGCCCCAGCATTTT
TRBJ2-3 | TRBD2 | . | TRBV10-3 | CAISGVAGGTDTQYF | TGTGCCATCAGTGGGGTAGCGGGGGGCACAGATACGCAGTATTTT
TRBJ2-7 | . | . | TRBV3-1/TRBV3-2 | CASSETGTIYEQYF | TGTGCCAGCAGCGAAACCGGGACAATCTACGAGCAGTACTTC
TRBJ1-1 | . | few | TRBV7-2 | CASSLGYGVMNTEAFF | TGTGCCAGCAGCTTAGGTTACGGGGTTATGAACACTGAAGCTTTCTTT
TRBJ2-1 | . | . | TRBV4-2 | CASSQDRGDEQFF | TGTGCCAGCAGCCAAGATAGAGGCGATGAGCAGTTCTTC
TRBJ1-2 | TRBD1 | . | TRBV30 | CAGAGTGGGGYTF | TGTGCCGGAGCCGGGACAGGGGGTGGCGGCTACACCTTC
TRBJ1-2 | . | . | TRBV5-1 | CASTHLEGEGYTF | TGCGCCAGCACCCACCTCGAGGGGGAGGGCTACACCTTC
TRBJ2-1 | . | . | TRBV11-2 | CASSLVSGYNEQFF | TGTGCCAGCAGCTTAGTTAGTGGCTACAATGAGCAGTTCTTC
TRBJ1-3 | . | . | TRBV7-2 | CASSLRGLFGNTIYF | TGTGCCAGCAGCTTAAGGGGTCTCTTTGGAAACACCATATATTTT
TRBJ2-2 | . | . | TRBV18 | CASSPSRNTGELFF | TGTGCCAGCTCACCTTCGCGAAACACCGGGGAGCTGTTTTTT
TRBJ1-5 | . | few | TRBV25-1 | CASSESGFQGNQPQHF | TGTGCCAGCAGTGAATCCGGTTTCCAGGGGAATCAGCCCCAGCATTTT
TRBJ1-1 | TRBD1 | . | TRBV5-1 | CASSPSSRTGNTEAFF | TGCGCCAGCAGCCCATCATCACGGACAGGGAACACTGAAGCTTTCTTT
TRBJ2-7 | . | . | TRBV19 | CASSKGHLYEQYF | TGTGCCAGTAGTAAGGGACACCTCTACGAGCAGTACTTC
TRBJ2-5 | TRBD1 | . | TRBV7-9 | CASSPRQGFGETQYF | TGTGCCAGCAGCCCGAGACAGGGTTTCGGGGAGACCCAGTACTTC
TRBJ2-2 | . | few | TRBV7-9 | CASTRDSITANTGELFF | TGTGCCAGCACACGGGACTCCATAACCGCGAACACCGGGGAGCTGTTTTTT
TRBJ1-1 | TRBD1 | . | TRBV18 | CASSPPGQYYTEAFF | TGTGCCAGCTCACCACCGGGACAGTACTACACTGAAGCTTTCTTT
TRBJ1-2 | TRBD1 | few | TRBV24-1 | CATSESDRPSDGYTF | TGTGCCACCAGTGAGTCGGACAGGCCCTCGGATGGCTACACCTTC
TRBJ2-2 | . | . | TRBV5-4 | CASSLQGIVTGELFF | TGTGCCAGCAGCTTGCAGGGAATAGTAACCGGGGAGCTGTTTTTT
TRBJ2-5 | TRBD1 | . | TRBV7-2 | CASSPRGQGVQETQYF | TGTGCCAGCAGCCCTCGGGGACAGGGTGTCCAGGAGACCCAGTACTTC
TRBJ2-7 | TRBD2 | once | TRBV4-1 | CASSQPGLGGYEQYF | TGCGCCAGCAGCCAGCCGGGACTAGGGGGCTACGAGCAGTACTTC
TRBJ2-5 | TRBD2 | . | TRBV27 | CASGRRDYGQETQYF | TGTGCCAGCGGACGGCGGGACTACGGGCAAGAGACCCAGTACTTC
TRBJ1-2 | TRBD1 | . | TRBV15 | CATSLSRGIYGYTF | TGTGCCACCAGCCTATCCAGGGGGATCTATGGCTACACCTTC
TRBJ1-4 | . | . | TRBV7-6 | CASSLVGGNEKLFF | TGTGCCAGCAGCTTAGTGGGGGGTAATGAAAAACTGTTTTTT
TRBJ2-1 | TRBD2 | . | TRBV7-3 | CASAPGGLAGDEQFF | TGTGCCAGCGCACCAGGGGGACTAGCGGGAGATGAGCAGTTCTTC
TRBJ1-1 | TRBD1 | . | TRBV28 | CASSSGTGQAFF | TGTGCCAGCAGTTCAGGGACAGGGCAAGCTTTCTTT
TRBJ1-2 | . | . | TRBV28 | CASSLFRVQGYGYTF | TGTGCCAGCAGTTTATTTAGGGTACAGGGCTATGGCTACACCTTC
TRBJ2-3 | . | . | TRBV28 | CASLSSGPDTQYF | TGTGCCAGCCTTTCGAGCGGGCCAGATACGCAGTATTTT
TRBJ2-1 | TRBD2 | . | TRBV24-1 | CATSDFTSGRKNEQFF | TGTGCCACCAGTGATTTTACTAGCGGGAGGAAAAATGAGCAGTTCTTC